This T cell receptor (beta chain) came from a study of T cells in Graves' hyperthyroidism and ophthalmopathy. Study results and caveats: Blood also contained most expanded thyroid clonotypes above 0.001. A 13 V-J signature model discriminated ophthalmopathy versus stable hyperthyroidism.

RNA transcripts served as the template for amplifying TCR beta CDR3 regions. Researchers ran a first-round RT-PCR on the TCR CDR3 using the HTBI primer set. TCRdb re-called the multiplex PCR reads with MiXCR, one entry per CDR3 protein. The table includes over 500,000 distinct CDR3 sequences, 14% detected once. The germline V gene encodes CDR1 MDHEN and CDR2 SYDVKM. The CDR3 totals 13 residues. After removal of 7 bases from V and 13 bases from J, the junction contained 10 bases not matched to a gene. This clonotype came up many times. Its antigen remains unknown. Reasons for excluding patients were uncontrolled infection, other autoimmune disease, pregnancy or lactation. In making diagnoses, clinical symptoms, serum thyroxine and TRAb, thyroid ultrasound and orbital computed tomography were all used.

This sequence was found in a woman in her 40s with Graves' hyperthyroidism. Sample: blood. The chain has TRBV28 and TRBJ2-1; 10 bases match TRBD2. Here the CDR3 DNA reads TGTGCCAGCACCCCCGCTAGCGGGAGTAAACAGTTCTTC. Encoded protein: CASTPASGSKQFF.